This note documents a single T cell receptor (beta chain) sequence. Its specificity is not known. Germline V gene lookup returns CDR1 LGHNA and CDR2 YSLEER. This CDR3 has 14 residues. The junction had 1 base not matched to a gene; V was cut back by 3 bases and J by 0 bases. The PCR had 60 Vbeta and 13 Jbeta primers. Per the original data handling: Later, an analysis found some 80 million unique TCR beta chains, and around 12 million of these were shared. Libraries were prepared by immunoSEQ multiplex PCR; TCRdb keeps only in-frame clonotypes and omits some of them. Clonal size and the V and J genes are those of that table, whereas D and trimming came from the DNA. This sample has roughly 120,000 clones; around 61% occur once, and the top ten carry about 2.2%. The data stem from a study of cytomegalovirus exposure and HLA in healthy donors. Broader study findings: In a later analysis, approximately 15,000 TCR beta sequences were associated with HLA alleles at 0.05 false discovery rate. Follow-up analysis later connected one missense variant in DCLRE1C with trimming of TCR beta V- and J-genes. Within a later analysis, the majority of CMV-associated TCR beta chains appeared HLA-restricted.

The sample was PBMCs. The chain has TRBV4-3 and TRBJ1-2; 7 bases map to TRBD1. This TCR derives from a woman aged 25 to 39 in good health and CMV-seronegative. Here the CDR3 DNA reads TGCGCCAGCAGCCAGGGGACAGCTAACTATGGCTACACCTTC. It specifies CASSQGTANYGYTF.